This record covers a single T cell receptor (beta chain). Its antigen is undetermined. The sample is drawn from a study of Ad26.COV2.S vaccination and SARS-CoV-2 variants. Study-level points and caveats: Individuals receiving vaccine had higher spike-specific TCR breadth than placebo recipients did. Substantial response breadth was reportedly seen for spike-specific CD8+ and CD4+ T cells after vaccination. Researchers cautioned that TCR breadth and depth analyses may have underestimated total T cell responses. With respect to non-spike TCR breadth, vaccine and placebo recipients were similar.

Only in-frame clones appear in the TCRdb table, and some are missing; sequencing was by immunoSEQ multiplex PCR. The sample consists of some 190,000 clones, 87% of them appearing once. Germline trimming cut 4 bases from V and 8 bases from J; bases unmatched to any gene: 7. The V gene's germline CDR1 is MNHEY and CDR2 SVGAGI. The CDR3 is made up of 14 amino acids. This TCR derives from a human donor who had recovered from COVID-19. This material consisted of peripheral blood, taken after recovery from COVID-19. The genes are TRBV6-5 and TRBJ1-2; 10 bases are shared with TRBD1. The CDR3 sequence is CASSSLDRGGGYTF. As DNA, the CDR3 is TGTGCCAGCAGTTCTCTGGACAGGGGGGGCGGCTACACCTTC.